The 8 T cell receptor beta chains below all came from one sample that was sequenced in a study of beta chain features in type 1 diabetes (dated by TCRdb to the late 2010s). The investigation overall reported the following: Type 1 diabetes patients showed a moderate but significant shortening of TCRB CDR3 length in all four CD4+ subsets.

The method behind the library was the immunoSEQ multiplex PCR assay. The High Capacity cDNA Reverse Transcription Kit was used to reverse transcribe all of the isolated RNA, meaning that expressed TCRB transcripts were what got sequenced. TCRdb provides this immuneACCESS table in a form limited to in-frame rearrangements. Some clones are lacking; in checked studies, under half of them reflect an unresolved V gene, and why the rest are absent is not known. For this sample the table gives hundreds of thousands of clones, of which roughly an eighth were detected only once. The top ten clones comprise 0.035% to 0.04% of the sample. Their cognate antigens are unknown. Material: naive CD4+ T cells from blood. Sample cell subset or site, as interpreted from the label and publication: true naive CD4+ T cells. These receptors originate from a man between 18 and 29 years old with type 1 diabetes.

The rearrangement uses TRBV14 and TRBJ2-3, with D unclear. This CDR3 has 14 residues. Germline CDR1 and CDR2: SGHDN and FVKESK. V lost 0 bases and J lost 6, with 10 bases in between. The CDR3 here is CASSQESRRDTQYF. In DNA, the CDR3 is TGTGCCAGCAGCCAAGAATCGAGACGGGATACGCAGTATTTT.

This clone was found a few times. The chain is built from TRBV19 and TRBJ1-5; maybe TRBD1 (5 bases). Germline-derived CDR1 and CDR2 are LNHDA and SQIVND (reference sequence). V was trimmed by 0 bases and J by 4 bases, leaving 19 bases between them. The CDR3 has 18 residues. The CDR3 loop is CASSIDLGRVGVNQPQHF. The CDR3 nucleotides read TGTGCCAGTAGTATAGATTTGGGACGTGTAGGAGTGAATCAGCCCCAGCATTTT.

This sequence joins TRBV7-9 and TRBJ2-7; TRBD1 matches 10 bases. The V and J ends lost 5 bases and 5 bases, in that order; junction bases with no gene match: 3. The V gene's germline CDR1 is SEHNR and CDR2 FQNEAQ (reference sequence). The CDR3 spans 13 residues. CDR3 DNA: TGTGCCAGCAGCCGGACAGGGGGAAACGAGCAGTACTTC. Its protein product is CASSRTGGNEQYF.

This rearrangement joins TRBV18 to TRBJ2-2; TRBD2 is a possible D gene (6 bases). Trimming cost V 8 bases and J 3 bases, with 13 bases left between them. The CDR3 runs to 14 residues. CDR1 is KGHSH, CDR2 LQKENI, per germline. Here the CDR3 DNA reads TGTGCCAGCCGGAGCCAGCGGGACACCGGGGAGCTGTTTTTT. Encoded protein: CASRSQRDTGELFF.

The V gene is TRBV5-1, the J gene TRBJ2-6; the D gene is possibly TRBD1 (6 bases). CDR1 is SGHRS and CDR2 is YFSETQ in the germline V gene. The ends were cut back, 4 bases at V and 2 bases at J, with 13 bases in the middle. The length of the CDR3 is 16 residues. The chain's CDR3 is CASSLEPGAGANVLTF. DNA for the CDR3: TGCGCCAGCAGCCTGGAACCAGGGGCTGGGGCCAACGTCCTGACTTTC.

The chain is built from TRBV5-4 and TRBJ2-5; 15 bases match TRBD2. The CDR3 runs to 19 residues. With 5 bases clipped from V and 1 base from J, the junction kept 12 bases outside the gene matches. CDR1 is SGHNT and CDR2 is YYREEE in the germline V gene (reference sequence). The CDR3 DNA sequence: TGTGCCAGCAGTCCTCTCCGGACTAGCGGGGGGGTTCGCCAAGAGACCCAGTACTTC. Its protein is CASSPLRTSGGVRQETQYF.

This clone was detected only a few times. V is TRBV29-1 and J is TRBJ2-7; D call uncertain. CDR3 length: 13 residues. Germline loops: CDR1 SQVTM, CDR2 ANQGSEA. Trimming removed 0 bases from V and 7 bases from J, with 13 bases in between. CDR3 DNA sequence: TGCAGCGTTGAAGACCACTCGACCAGGGAGCAGTACTTC. It yields the protein CSVEDHSTREQYF.

This clone was seen a few times. The chain combines TRBV29-1 with TRBJ1-2; D is perhaps TRBD1 (5 bases). Trimming took off 8 bases at V and 3 bases at J, with 16 bases between the two ends. This CDR3 region has 13 residues. In germline, CDR1 is SQVTM, CDR2 ANQGSEA. CDR3 bases: TGCAGCACGCGCGATTCGGGGGACTATGGCTACACCTTC. Amino acids: CSTRDSGDYGYTF.